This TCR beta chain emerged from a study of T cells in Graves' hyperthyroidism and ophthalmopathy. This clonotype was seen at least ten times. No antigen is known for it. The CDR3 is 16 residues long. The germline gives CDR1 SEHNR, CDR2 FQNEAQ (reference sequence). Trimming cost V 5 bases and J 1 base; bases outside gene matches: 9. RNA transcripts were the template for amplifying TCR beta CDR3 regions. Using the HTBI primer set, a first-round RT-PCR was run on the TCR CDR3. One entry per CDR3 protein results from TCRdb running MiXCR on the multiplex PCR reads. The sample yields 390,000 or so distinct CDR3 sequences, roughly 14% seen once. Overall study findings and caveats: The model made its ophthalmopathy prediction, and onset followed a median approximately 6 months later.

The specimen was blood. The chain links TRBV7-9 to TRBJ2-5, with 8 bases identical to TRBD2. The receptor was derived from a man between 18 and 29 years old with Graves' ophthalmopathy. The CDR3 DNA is TGTGCCAGCAGCCCCCCCGGGGGGGGGGCCCAAGAGACCCAGTACTTC. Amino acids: CASSPPGGGAQETQYF.